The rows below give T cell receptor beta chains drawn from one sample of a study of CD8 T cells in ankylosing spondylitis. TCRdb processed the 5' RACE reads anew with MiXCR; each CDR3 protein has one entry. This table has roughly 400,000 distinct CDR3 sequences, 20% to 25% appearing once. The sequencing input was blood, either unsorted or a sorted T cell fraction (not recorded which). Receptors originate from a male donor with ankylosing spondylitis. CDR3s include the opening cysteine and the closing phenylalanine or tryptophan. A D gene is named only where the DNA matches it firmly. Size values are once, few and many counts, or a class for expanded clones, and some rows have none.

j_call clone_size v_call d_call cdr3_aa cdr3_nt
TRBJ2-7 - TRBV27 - CASSLGTRGPYEQYF TGTGCCAGCAGTTTAGGGACACGGGGTCCCTACGAGCAGTACTTC
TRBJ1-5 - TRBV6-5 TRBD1 CASSYGTGISNQPQHF TGTGCCAGCAGTTACGGGACAGGGATTAGCAATCAGCCCCAGCATTTT
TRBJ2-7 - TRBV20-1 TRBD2 CSARSSGSTYEQYF TGCAGTGCTAGAAGTAGCGGGAGTACCTACGAGCAGTACTTC
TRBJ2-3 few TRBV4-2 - CASSQGLLGVDTQYF TGTGCCAGCAGCCAAGGGTTACTAGGGGTAGATACGCAGTATTTT
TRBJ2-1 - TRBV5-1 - CASSLGREYNEQFF TGCGCCAGCAGCTTGGGACGGGAGTACAATGAGCAGTTCTTC
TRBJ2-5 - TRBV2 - CATGVFSETQYF TGTGCCACGGGGGTTTTTAGTGAGACCCAGTACTTC
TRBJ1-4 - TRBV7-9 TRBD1 CASSATGPEKLFF TGTGCCAGCAGCGCGACAGGGCCCGAAAAACTGTTTTTT
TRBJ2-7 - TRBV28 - CASSPPGKSSYEQYF TGTGCCAGCAGTCCACCCGGGAAAAGCTCCTACGAGCAGTACTTC
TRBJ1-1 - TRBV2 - CASSDEYAAEAFF TGTGCCAGCAGTGATGAGTACGCAGCTGAAGCTTTCTTT
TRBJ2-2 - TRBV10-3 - CAISESTQAGELFF TGTGCCATCAGTGAGTCGACTCAGGCCGGGGAGCTGTTTTTT
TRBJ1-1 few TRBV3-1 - CASSQDSARFVAEAFF TGTGCCAGCAGCCAAGATTCGGCCAGGTTCGTCGCTGAAGCTTTCTTT
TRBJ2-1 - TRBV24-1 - CATSDLHRPSSYNEQFF TGTGCCACCAGTGATTTGCACAGACCCAGCTCCTACAATGAGCAGTTCTTC
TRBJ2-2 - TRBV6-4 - CASSAGTNTGELFF TGTGCCAGCAGTGCGGGAACGAACACCGGGGAGCTGTTTTTT
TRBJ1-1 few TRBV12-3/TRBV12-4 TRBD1 CASSLDRVEAFF TGTGCCAGCAGTCTCGACAGGGTTGAAGCTTTCTTT
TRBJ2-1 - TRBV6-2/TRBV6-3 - CASRGMRLGEQFF TGTGCCAGCAGGGGGATGAGGTTAGGCGAGCAGTTCTTC
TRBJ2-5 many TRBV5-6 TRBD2 CASSLTSGNRETQYF TGTGCCAGCAGCCTGACTAGCGGGAACAGAGAGACCCAGTACTTC
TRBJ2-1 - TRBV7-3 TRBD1 CASSADRAPLNEQFF TGTGCCAGCAGCGCCGACAGGGCCCCCTTGAATGAGCAGTTCTTC
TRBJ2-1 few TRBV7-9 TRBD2 CASSPSGSHNEQFF TGTGCCAGCAGCCCCAGCGGGAGCCACAATGAGCAGTTCTTC
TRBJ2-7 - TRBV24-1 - CATSDTADSYEQYF TGTGCCACCAGTGATACGGCGGACAGTTACGAGCAGTACTTC
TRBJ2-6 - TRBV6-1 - CAGARSGANVLTF TGTGCCGGGGCCCGCTCTGGGGCCAACGTCCTGACTTTC
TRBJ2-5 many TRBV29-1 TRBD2 CSALGGSHQETQYF TGCAGCGCCTTGGGGGGGAGTCACCAAGAGACCCAGTACTTC
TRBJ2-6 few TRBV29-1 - CSVAILSGSGANVLTF TGCAGCGTTGCAATATTATCGGGCTCTGGGGCCAACGTCCTGACTTTC
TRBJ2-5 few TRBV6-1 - CASGPLSGSRETQYF TGTGCCAGCGGCCCCCTTTCGGGCAGTCGAGAGACCCAGTACTTC
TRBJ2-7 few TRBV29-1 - CSVSGAPPSEQYF TGCAGCGTTTCTGGGGCTCCCCCTAGTGAGCAGTACTTC
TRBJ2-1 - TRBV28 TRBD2 CASSLGGVSSYNEQFF TGTGCCAGCAGTTTGGGGGGGGTGAGCTCCTACAATGAGCAGTTCTTC
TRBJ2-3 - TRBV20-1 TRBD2 CSALTSGWNTDTQYF TGCAGTGCCCTGACTAGCGGTTGGAACACAGATACGCAGTATTTT
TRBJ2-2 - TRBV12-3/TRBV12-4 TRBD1 CASSLLQGGLAGELFF TGTGCCAGCAGCCTACTACAAGGGGGCCTTGCCGGGGAGCTGTTTTTT
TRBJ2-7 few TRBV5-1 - CASSLDPPYEQYF TGCGCCAGCAGCTTGGACCCTCCCTACGAGCAGTACTTC
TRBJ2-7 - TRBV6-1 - CASSEPGTYEQYF TGTGCCAGCAGTGAACCGGGGACCTACGAGCAGTACTTC
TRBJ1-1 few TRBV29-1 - CSAPQPTGGNTEAFF TGCAGCGCGCCCCAGCCGACAGGAGGGAACACTGAAGCTTTCTTT
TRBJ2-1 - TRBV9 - CASSARADSYNEQFF TGTGCCAGCAGCGCCCGAGCGGACTCCTACAATGAGCAGTTCTTC
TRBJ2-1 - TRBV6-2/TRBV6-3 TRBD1 CASRPGQGVNEQFF TGTGCCAGCAGGCCGGGACAGGGGGTAAATGAGCAGTTCTTC
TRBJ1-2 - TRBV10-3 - CAISEDRALAGYTF TGTGCCATCAGTGAGGACAGAGCCCTAGCGGGCTACACCTTC
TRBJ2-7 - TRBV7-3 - CASSLNKAGEQYF TGTGCCAGCAGCTTAAATAAGGCGGGCGAGCAGTACTTC
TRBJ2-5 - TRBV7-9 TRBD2 CASSLAGGSYQETQYF TGTGCCAGCAGCTTGGCGGGAGGATCGTACCAAGAGACCCAGTACTTC
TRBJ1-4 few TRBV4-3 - CASSQEGSRPTNEKLFF TGCGCCAGCAGCCAAGAAGGAAGCCGGCCAACTAATGAAAAACTGTTTTTT
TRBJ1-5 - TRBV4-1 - CASSQDKGRGLNQPQHF TGCGCCAGCAGCCAAGATAAGGGTAGGGGCCTTAATCAGCCCCAGCATTTT
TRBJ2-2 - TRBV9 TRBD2 CASSVTGTSGSRGELFF TGTGCCAGCAGCGTAACGGGGACTAGCGGGAGTAGAGGGGAGCTGTTTTTT
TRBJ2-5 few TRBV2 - CASKDQETQYF TGTGCCAGCAAGGACCAAGAGACCCAGTACTTC
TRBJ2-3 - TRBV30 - CAWSVPGRTTDTQYF TGTGCCTGGAGTGTACCAGGCAGAACCACAGATACGCAGTATTTT
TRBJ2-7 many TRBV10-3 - CAISAGFNHEQYF TGTGCCATCAGTGCAGGGTTCAACCACGAGCAGTACTTC
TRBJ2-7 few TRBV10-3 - CAISEHPAERYF TGTGCCATCAGTGAACACCCCGCGGAGCGGTACTTC